The 20 T cell receptor beta chains below were found in one sample sequenced in a study of blood T cell repertoires in COVID-19. Assay used: immunoSEQ multiplex PCR; TCRdb lists only in-frame clones, some missing. The sample gives approximately 70,000 clones, under 85% of which show up once; about 10% is in the top ten. Sequencing was performed on peripheral blood. The receptors were sampled from a woman in her 50s with acute or convalescent COVID-19.

The rearrangement joins TRBV6-4 to TRBJ2-7; tentative D call: TRBD2 (7 bases). CDR1 MRHNA and CDR2 SNTAGT come from the germline V gene. The V and J ends lost 6 bases and 12 bases respectively, with 24 bases between them. CDR3 length: 14 residues. The CDR3 sequence is CASSADPGGQSGYF. In DNA, the CDR3 is TGTGCCAGCAGCGCGGATCCGGGGGGCCAGAGCGGGTACTTC.

The gene calls are TRBV15 and TRBJ2-7; 9 positions match TRBD1. Germline V gives CDR1 LNHNV, CDR2 YYDKDF (reference sequence). The CDR3 runs to 14 residues. Unmatched junction bases numbered 6, after V lost 8 bases and J lost 1 base. For the CDR3, the DNA is TGTGCCACCGGTGTTGGACAGGGGTCCTACGAGCAGTACTTC. This translates into CATGVGQGSYEQYF. Combining the CDR3 with reference TRBV15 and TRBJ2-7 gives the whole variable domain DAMVIQNPRYQVTQFGKPVTLSCSQTLNHNVMYWYQQKSSQAPKLLFHYYDKDFNNEADTPDNFQSRRPNTSFCFLDIRSPGLGDTAMYLCATGVGQGSYEQYFGPGTRLTVT.

This chain uses TRBV18 with TRBJ2-5, with D possibly TRBD2 on 6 matching bases. Germline CDR1 reads KGHSH; CDR2 reads LQKENI. The CDR3 contains 13 residues. The germline V and J ends were trimmed by 3 bases and 5 bases, with 10 bases remaining between them. Here the CDR3 reads CASSPGLDETQYF. The CDR3 DNA follows: TGTGCCAGCTCACCGGGACTTGATGAGACCCAGTACTTC.

The genes are TRBV27 and TRBJ2-2; the D gene is possibly TRBD2 (5 bases). Trimming removed 5 bases at V and 3 bases at J, with 16 bases between. The CDR3 is 16 amino acids. CDR1 and CDR2 (germline): MNHEY, SMNVEV (reference sequence). CDR3 bases: TGTGCCAGCAGTGCCGTTATGGGAGAGTACACCGGGGAGCTGTTTTTT. Its translation: CASSAVMGEYTGELFF.

This clone has only one observation. The chain has TRBV11-2 and TRBJ2-3; D uncertain. Trimming pared 0 bases from V and 4 bases from J, leaving 2 bases between. This CDR3 has 12 amino acids. Germline CDR1 SGHAT, CDR2 FQNNGV. The CDR3 DNA is TGTGCCAGCAGCTTAGACGCAGATACGCAGTATTTT. Its translation: CASSLDADTQYF.

This chain joins TRBV27 and TRBJ2-1, with 9 bases that match TRBD1. The CDR3 contains 14 residues. V shed 6 bases, J shed 3 bases, and the junction held 3 bases outside the gene matches. The V gene's germline CDR1 is MNHEY and CDR2 SMNVEV (reference sequence). The CDR3 protein is CASSTGGHYNEQFF. CDR3 nucleotide sequence: TGTGCCAGCAGCACAGGGGGCCACTACAATGAGCAGTTCTTC.

V is TRBV9 and J is TRBJ1-2; TRBD1 matches at 9 bases. The junction had 6 bases not matched to a gene; V was cut back by 7 bases and J by 2 bases. The CDR3 is 14 amino acids. Germline CDR1 reads SGDLS; CDR2 reads YYNGEE. For the CDR3, the DNA is TGTGCCAGCTTTGGACAGGGGACCAACTATGGCTACACCTTC. It translates to CASFGQGTNYGYTF.

The gene calls are TRBV2 and TRBJ1-5; D uncertain. Germline-derived CDR1 and CDR2 are SNHLY and FYNNEI. Trimming stripped 4 bases from V and 3 bases from J, with 7 bases between. The CDR3 has 13 amino acids. The CDR3 reads CASSGGFNQPQHF. As DNA, the CDR3 is TGTGCCAGCAGTGGCGGATTCAATCAGCCCCAGCATTTT.

V and J are TRBV7-2 and TRBJ1-5; TRBD1 is a possible D gene (5 bases). The germline CDR1 and CDR2 sequences are SGHTA and FQGNSA. V was clipped by 5 bases and J by 4 bases, with 9 bases between them. This CDR3 is 13 amino acids long. For the CDR3, the DNA is TGTGCCAGCAGCGCAGGGAGGAATCAGCCCCAGCATTTT. Amino acid sequence: CASSAGRNQPQHF.

The gene calls are TRBV4-1 and TRBJ1-6; no reliable D call. The CDR3 runs to 18 residues. Germline CDR1 reads MGHRA; CDR2 reads YSYEKL. The V gene lost 0 bases and the J gene lost 8 bases, with 20 bases spanning the gap. The CDR3 DNA reads as TGCGCCAGCAGCCAAGAAAGCCCTCTCGGAGGGTTGGATTCACCCCTCCACTTT. It specifies CASSQESPLGGLDSPLHF.

This chain links TRBV6-1 with TRBJ2-3; 7 bases map to TRBD1. With 1 base clipped from V and 0 bases from J, the junction kept 10 bases outside the gene matches. Germline CDR1 is MNHNS and CDR2 is SASEGT. CDR3 length equals 18 residues. The CDR3 DNA reads TGTGCCAGCAGTGAAGGACAGGGTCTCCCTCCTAGCACAGATACGCAGTATTTT. Translation: CASSEGQGLPPSTDTQYF.

The CDR3 here is CASSAGTGLYEQYF. The CDR3 DNA reads as TGTGCCAGCAGCGCCGGGACAGGACTCTACGAGCAGTACTTC. The chain is built from TRBV9 and TRBJ2-7; 8 bases are shared with TRBD1. Germline loops: CDR1 SGDLS, CDR2 YYNGEE. V lost 3 bases and J lost 3; bases outside the gene matches: 5. The CDR3 has 14 amino acids.

In this sample, this clone turned up a few times. J is TRBJ1-6 and V is TRBV9; a weak D match, TRBD1 (5 bases). The CDR3 length is 14 residues. Germline CDR1 SGDLS, CDR2 YYNGEE. With 2 bases removed from V and 6 bases from J, the gap between germline ends came to 9 bases. CDR3 loop: CASSVGGGNSPLHF. The CDR3 nucleotides are TGTGCCAGCAGCGTTGGGGGGGGTAATTCACCCCTCCACTTT.

The chain recombines TRBV5-4 with TRBJ1-1, with TRBD1 matching over 7 bases. This CDR3 has 14 residues. Germline-derived CDR1 and CDR2 are SGHNT and YYREEE (reference sequence). With V trimmed by 3 bases and J by 1 base, 3 bases remained unmatched. CDR3 in DNA: TGTGCCAGCAGCTCCGGGACAGAGAACACTGAAGCTTTCTTT. It yields the protein CASSSGTENTEAFF.

The chain carries TRBV20-1 and TRBJ2-3, with D unresolved. Trimming took 6 bases from V and 3 from J, leaving 7 bases between them. The CDR3 covers 11 residues. The germline V gene has CDR1 DFQATT and CDR2 SNEGSKA (reference sequence). This CDR3 is CSAVQTDTQYF. The CDR3 DNA reads as TGCAGTGCCGTACAAACAGATACGCAGTATTTT.

The chain combines TRBV28 with TRBJ2-7, with D possibly matching TRBD1 (6 bases). Deletions cut 7 bases from V and 3 bases from J, with 16 bases between. The germline V gene encodes CDR1 MDHEN and CDR2 SYDVKM. The CDR3 covers 14 residues. CDR3 protein: CASTHAGDFYEQYF. CDR3 in DNA: TGTGCCAGCACTCACGCAGGGGATTTCTACGAGCAGTACTTC. The full variable domain, in which reference TRBV28 and TRBJ2-7 provide the parts outside the CDR3, is DVKVTQSSRYLVKRTGEKVFLECVQDMDHENMFWYRQDPGLGLRLIYFSYDVKMKEKGDIPEGYSVSREKKERFSLILESASTNQTSMYLCASTHAGDFYEQYFGPGTRLTVT.

CDR3 residues: CASSPPYLTGGNMNTEAFF. CDR3 DNA: TGTGCCAGCAGTCCCCCCTATTTGACAGGGGGAAACATGAACACTGAAGCTTTCTTT. The rearrangement joins TRBV28 to TRBJ1-1; 9 bases map to TRBD1. The CDR3 consists of 19 residues. Germline V gives CDR1 MDHEN, CDR2 SYDVKM. Trimming at V came to 5 bases and at J to 0 bases, leaving 16 bases not matched to a gene.

The V call is TRBV6-5, the J call TRBJ2-3; 9 bases are a match to TRBD1. Trimming removed 8 bases from V and 2 bases from J; junction bases left unmatched: 5. The CDR3 is made up of 14 amino acids. The germline V gene has CDR1 MNHEY and CDR2 SVGAGI. CDR3 DNA sequence: TGTGCCAGCTATACAGGGGGCCACACAGATACGCAGTATTTT. This translates into CASYTGGHTDTQYF.

For this clone: Sequence at one end of the junction differs from germline and may be a read error. The V gene is TRBV3-1 (or the pseudogene TRBV3-2), the J gene TRBJ1-2; tentatively, D is TRBD1 (6 bases). The CDR3 loop spans 17 amino acids. Germline CDR1 is LGHDT and CDR2 is YNNKEL (reference sequence). The CDR3 coding sequence is TGTGTCAGCAGCCAAGAATGGGGGACACAAGAAGGTAATGGCTACACCTTC. Translation gives CVSSQEWGTQEGNGYTF.

The rearrangement joins TRBV3-1 (or the pseudogene TRBV3-2) to TRBJ2-2; possibly TRBD1 for D (6 bases). Germline V gene data show CDR1 as LGHDT and CDR2 as YNNKEL (reference sequence). The CDR3 runs 14 residues. Trimming removed 3 bases at V and 5 bases at J, with 10 bases between. Written as DNA, the CDR3 is TGTGCCAGCAGCCAGCAGAGGGGGACCGGGGAGCTGTTTTTT. Translating gives CASSQQRGTGELFF.